The clone carrying this T cell receptor (beta chain) was seen at least ten times. This record comes from a study of CD8+CD57+ T cells in acquired aplastic anemia. Patients sequenced had flow cytometry evidence of CD8+CD57+ cell expansion. Genomic DNA templated the TCR beta VDJ and CDR3 profiling. TCRdb reanalysed the reads using MiXCR and keeps one entry per CDR3 protein. The sample lists about 160,000 distinct CDR3 sequences, about half occurring once. This clonotype was sampled from a human donor with aplastic anemia. The sample consisted of sorted CD4+, CD8+, or CD8+CD57+ T cells (not recorded which) from PBMCs.

CDR3 coding DNA: TGTGCCACCAGTGATTCGGGACAGGGTGGTTCACCCCTCCACTTT. Amino acid sequence: CATSDSGQGGSPLHF. The V and J genes are TRBV24-1 and TRBJ1-6; the match to TRBD1 covers 9 bases. The trim removed 2 bases at V and 9 bases at J, leaving 4 bases unmatched. The CDR3 has 15 amino acids. Germline CDR1 reads KGHDR; CDR2 reads SFDVKD.